One T cell receptor beta chain is described in this entry. V shed 3 bases, J shed 1 base, and the junction held 9 bases outside the gene matches. The CDR3 totals 16 residues. Germline loops: CDR1 GTSNPN, CDR2 SVGIG (reference sequence). This record belongs to a study of T cell responses to AZD1222 COVID-19 vaccine. Data came from immunoSEQ multiplex PCR; TCRdb stores just in-frame clones and leaves some out. Of 84,000 or so clones in the sample, nearly 90% are singletons; the top ten hold over 1.2%. Sequences were derived from peripheral blood, sampled on day 0 of AZD1222 vaccination. The receptor's source is an adult in good health. The chain recombines TRBV30 with TRBJ2-1; 7 bases align to TRBD2. The CDR3 spells CAWRKFAGVSYNEQFF. Here the CDR3 DNA reads TGTGCCTGGAGAAAATTTGCGGGAGTATCCTACAATGAGCAGTTCTTC. The full variable domain, rest sourced from reference TRBV30 and TRBJ2-1, is SQTIHQWPATLVQPVGSPLSLECTVEGTSNPNLYWYRQAAGRGLQLLFYSVGIGQISSEVPQNLSASRPQDRQFILSSKKLLLSDSGFYLCAWRKFAGVSYNEQFFGPGTRLTVL.